The source of this TCR beta chain is a study of control samples from healthy donors and cancer patients (dated by TCRdb to 2020 to 2022). Via the germline V gene, CDR1 is MNHEY and CDR2 SVGEGT. The cysteine opens and the phenylalanine closes a CDR3 of 17 amino acids. CDR3 DNA only is kept here, 51 bases in frame from base 1. A distance of 15 bases separates the germline ends of V and J, which lose 2 bases and 4 bases respectively. In regard to this clone: What antigen it recognizes has not been identified. No per-base quality is available; no much larger clone lies one base away.

Receptor libraries were prepared by the immunoSEQ multiplex PCR assay. TCRdb carries this immuneACCESS record with in-frame sequences only. Its versions omit some clonotypes, under half of them owing to an unresolved V gene in the studies checked, with the rest unexplained. The sample table lists a few hundred thousand clones, roughly 90% of them with a count of one. The ten largest clonotypes hold more than 6% of the sample. The receptor comes from a man aged 40-55 years with head and neck cancer. Source material: PBMCs. The chain uses TRBV6-2 or TRBV6-3 and TRBJ1-6, with the D segment identity uncertain. The nucleotides are TGTGCCAGCAGTTACGGACCCCACCGTTTATATAATTCACCCCTCCACTTT. This sequence encodes CASSYGPHRLYNSPLHF.